The rows below give T cell receptor beta chains drawn from one sample of a study of blood T cell repertoires in COVID-19. Here immunoSEQ multiplex PCR was the method, and the copy in TCRdb shows in-frame clones only, minus some. The sample includes 300,000 to 450,000 clones, around 87% of them seen just once. Sample: peripheral blood. These receptor sequences come from a woman aged 30 to 39 with COVID-19, enrolled during active disease. CDR3s include the opening cysteine and the closing phenylalanine or tryptophan. The D gene is left open where the match is weak. Some rows mark clone size as missing; the rest say once, few, many or name a class of expanded clone.

V: TRBV24-1
size: NA
J: TRBJ2-3
D: NA
CDR3: CATSDPSDSPLSDTQYF
DNA: TGTGCCACCAGTGACCCGTCGGACAGTCCACTTTCAGATACGCAGTATTTT

V: TRBV18
size: once
J: TRBJ1-4
D: TRBD1
CDR3: CASSPGQGELFF
DNA: TGTGCCAGCTCACCCGGACAGGGGGAACTGTTTTTT

V: TRBV9
size: NA
J: TRBJ1-6
D: NA
CDR3: CASSVAEVNSPLHF
DNA: TGTGCCAGCAGCGTAGCAGAGGTCAATTCACCCCTCCACTTT

V: TRBV13
size: NA
J: TRBJ2-7
D: TRBD2
CDR3: CASSIAGLASSYEQYF
DNA: TGTGCCAGCAGCATCGCGGGACTAGCGAGCTCCTACGAGCAGTACTTC

V: TRBV7-2
size: NA
J: TRBJ1-2
D: NA
CDR3: CASSAVTTGYGYTF
DNA: TGTGCCAGCAGCGCCGTGACAACGGGGTATGGCTACACCTTC

V: TRBV27
size: NA
J: TRBJ2-3
D: NA
CDR3: CASSLNRAPIAQYF
DNA: TGTGCCAGCAGCCTTAACCGAGCCCCGATCGCGCAGTATTTT

V: TRBV10-3
size: NA
J: TRBJ2-3
D: NA
CDR3: CASKPAGGVTDTQYF
DNA: TGTGCCAGCAAACCCGCTGGCGGGGTCACAGATACGCAGTATTTT

V: TRBV7-2
size: NA
J: TRBJ2-5
D: NA
CDR3: CASSPQGGETQYF
DNA: TGTGCCAGCAGCCCTCAGGGGGGAGAGACCCAGTACTTC

V: TRBV30
size: NA
J: TRBJ2-7
D: TRBD2
CDR3: CAWSSYRVLAGAEQYF
DNA: TGTGCCTGGAGTTCCTACCGGGTGCTAGCGGGGGCCGAGCAGTACTTC

V: TRBV30
size: NA
J: TRBJ1-6
D: NA
CDR3: CAWSIQGYNSPLHF
DNA: TGTGCCTGGAGTATCCAGGGCTATAATTCACCCCTCCACTTT

V: TRBV7-3
size: NA
J: TRBJ2-1
D: TRBD2
CDR3: CASSPTSGRSNEQFF
DNA: TGTGCCAGCAGCCCTACTAGCGGGAGGAGCAATGAGCAGTTCTTC

V: TRBV6-1
size: NA
J: TRBJ2-1
D: TRBD2
CDR3: CASSVMGLAGANGKFF
DNA: TGTGCCAGCAGTGTTATGGGACTAGCAGGAGCGAACGGGAAGTTCTTC

V: TRBV29-1
size: NA
J: TRBJ2-2
D: NA
CDR3: CSVELGETGVNTGELFF
DNA: TGCAGCGTTGAATTGGGCGAGACAGGAGTGAACACCGGGGAGCTGTTTTTT

V: TRBV19
size: NA
J: TRBJ2-1
D: NA
CDR3: CASSIVPREQFF
DNA: TGTGCCAGTAGTATAGTTCCGAGGGAGCAGTTCTTC

V: TRBV30
size: NA
J: TRBJ2-2
D: NA
CDR3: CARTTGGWLTGELFF
DNA: TGTGCCCGGACAACAGGAGGGTGGTTAACCGGGGAGCTGTTTTTT

V: TRBV6-5
size: many
J: TRBJ2-1
D: NA
CDR3: CASSYSLGPNEQFF
DNA: TGTGCCAGCAGTTACTCACTAGGGCCCAATGAGCAGTTCTTC

V: TRBV5-1
size: NA
J: TRBJ2-7
D: TRBD2
CDR3: CASSLGTSGLHEQYF
DNA: TGCGCCAGCAGCCTAGGGACTAGCGGGCTTCACGAGCAGTACTTC